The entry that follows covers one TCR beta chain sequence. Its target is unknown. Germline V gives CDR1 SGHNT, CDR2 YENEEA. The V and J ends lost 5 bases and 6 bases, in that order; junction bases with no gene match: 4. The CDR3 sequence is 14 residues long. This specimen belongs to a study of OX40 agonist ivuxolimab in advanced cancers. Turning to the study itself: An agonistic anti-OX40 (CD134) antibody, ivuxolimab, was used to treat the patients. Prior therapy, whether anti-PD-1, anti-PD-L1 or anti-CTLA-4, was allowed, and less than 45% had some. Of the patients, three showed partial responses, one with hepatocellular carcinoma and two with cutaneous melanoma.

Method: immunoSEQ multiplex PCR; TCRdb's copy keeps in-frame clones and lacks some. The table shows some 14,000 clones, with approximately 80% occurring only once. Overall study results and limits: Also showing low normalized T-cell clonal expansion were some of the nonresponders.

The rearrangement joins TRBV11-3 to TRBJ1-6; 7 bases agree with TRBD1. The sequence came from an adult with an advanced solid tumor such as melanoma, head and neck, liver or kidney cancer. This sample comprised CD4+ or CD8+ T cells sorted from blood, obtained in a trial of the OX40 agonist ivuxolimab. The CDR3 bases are TGTGCCAGCAGCGAGGGACAGAGTAATTCACCCCTCCACTTT. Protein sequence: CASSEGQSNSPLHF.